This TCR beta chain was identified in a study of brain T cells in children with intractable seizures. Overall study results and limits: Pre- and post-surgery blood differed in depth, so pre-surgery absences may be undersampling.

Measured with immunoSEQ multiplex PCR; TCRdb has only the in-frame clones, and not every one. The sample lists 80,000 or so clones; more than 75% were seen once. This clone appeared a single time. Its antigen is undetermined. The V and J ends lost 5 bases and 1 base respectively, with 6 bases between them. There are 13 residues in the CDR3. Germline V gene lookup returns CDR1 SGHNT and CDR2 YENEEA. The specimen comprised peripheral blood, sampled at surgery. The sequence was obtained from a girl aged 2-15 years with Rasmussen encephalitis and intractable seizures. The chain has TRBV11-3 and TRBJ1-5; possibly TRBD1 for D (5 bases). CDR3 nucleotides: TGTGCCAGCAGCCGGGACAGCAATCAGCCCCAGCATTTT. Translating it yields CASSRDSNQPQHF. The variable domain in full, with the rest retrieved from reference TRBV11-3 and TRBJ1-5, is EAGVVQSPRYKIIEKKQPVAFWCNPISGHNTLYWYLQNLGQGPELLIRYENEEAVDDSQLPKDRFSAERLKGVDSTLKIQPAELGDSAVYLCASSRDSNQPQHFGDGTRLSIL.